The 13 T cell receptor beta chains below were found in one sample sequenced in a study of blood T cell repertoires in COVID-19. TCRdb's table, derived via immunoSEQ multiplex PCR, lists solely in-frame clones and lacks some. This table holds approximately 300,000 clones, about nine tenths found once. The specimen was peripheral blood. These receptors all stem from a woman between 40 and 55 years old with acute or convalescent COVID-19.

This clone was observed once. The rearrangement joins TRBV5-6 to TRBJ1-6, with TRBD1 matching 7 bases. In germline, CDR1 is SGHDT, CDR2 YYEEEE. The CDR3 covers 16 residues. V trimming: 3 bases; J trimming: 5 bases; junction bases outside the gene matches: 8. The CDR3 DNA reads as TGTGCCAGCAGCTCGAAGGACAGGCGGCATAATTCACCCCTCCACTTT. It yields the protein CASSSKDRRHNSPLHF.

The chain joins TRBV5-1 to TRBJ1-1; 7 positions agree with TRBD1. Germline V gives CDR1 SGHRS, CDR2 YFSETQ. This CDR3 has 15 amino acids. Germline trimming cut 3 bases from V and 2 bases from J; bases unmatched to any gene: 7. The CDR3 reads CASSWGDRYNTEAFF. Written as DNA, the CDR3 is TGCGCCAGCAGCTGGGGGGACAGATATAACACTGAAGCTTTCTTT.

This clone has only one observation. This rearrangement joins TRBV5-8 to TRBJ1-6; a possible D gene is TRBD1 (5 bases). CDR1 and CDR2 from the germline V gene are SGHTS and YDEGEE. Trimming left V 0 bases short and J 5 bases short, with 9 bases between. The CDR3 extends over 15 amino acids. DNA of the CDR3: TGTGCCAGCAGCTTGGGGACACCGAATAATTCACCCCTCCACTTT. Amino acids: CASSLGTPNNSPLHF.

The rearrangement uses TRBV7-9 and TRBJ1-1; 8 bases are shared with TRBD1. The V gene's germline CDR1 is SEHNR and CDR2 FQNEAQ (reference sequence). V gave up 4 bases and J gave up 7 bases; unmatched junction bases: 11. This CDR3 is 15 amino acids long. CDR3 protein: CASSSILTGEIEAFF. For the CDR3, the DNA is TGTGCCAGCAGCTCCATCTTGACAGGGGAGATTGAAGCTTTCTTT. Together with reference TRBV7-9 and TRBJ1-1, the CDR3 gives the full variable domain: DTGVSQNPRHKITKRGQNVTFRCDPISEHNRLYWYRQTLGQGPEFLTYFQNEAQLEKSRLLSDRFSAERPKGSFSTLEIQRTEQGDSAMYLCASSSILTGEIEAFFGQGTRLTVV.

The gene calls are TRBV10-3 and TRBJ2-5; TRBD2 agrees at 7 bases. The CDR3 extends over 15 amino acids. After removal of 7 bases from V and 5 bases from J, the junction contained 13 bases not matched to a gene. The germline gives CDR1 ENHRY, CDR2 SYGVKD. The CDR3 is CAITESLQGGETQYF. The CDR3 bases are TGTGCCATCACAGAGTCCCTGCAGGGAGGGGAGACCCAGTACTTC.

This clone was detected once. The CDR3 region has the DNA TGCGCCAGCAGCTTGGACGGAGCCTACGAGCAGTACGTC. The encoded protein is CASSLDGAYEQYV. The chain links TRBV5-1 to TRBJ2-7; D is unresolved. The CDR3 runs to 13 residues. Per the germline V gene, CDR1 is SGHRS and CDR2 is YFSETQ. Trimming removed 0 bases from V and 2 bases from J, with 6 bases in between.

The rearrangement links TRBV11-2 to TRBJ1-3, with 9 positions matching TRBD1. This CDR3 comprises 15 residues. Germline V lookup: CDR1 SGHAT, CDR2 FQNNGV. J gave up 2 bases and V 4 bases, and 3 bases lay outside the gene matches. DNA of the CDR3: TGTGCCAGCAGCTCACAGGGGGCCCCTGGAAACACCATATATTTT. It yields the protein CASSSQGAPGNTIYF.

V is TRBV12-5 and J is TRBJ1-5; 7 bases are a match to TRBD1. The CDR3 runs 16 residues. After removal of 5 bases from V and 3 bases from J, the junction contained 10 bases not matched to a gene. From germline, CDR1 is LGHNT and CDR2 FRNRAP. The chain's CDR3 is CASGPRDSEYNQPQHF. The CDR3 bases are TGTGCTAGTGGTCCACGGGACAGCGAGTACAATCAGCCCCAGCATTTT.

This chain uses TRBV5-1 with TRBJ1-6; the D gene is possibly TRBD1 (5 bases). The CDR3 is 15 residues long. Looked up from germline, CDR1 is SGHRS and CDR2 is YFSETQ. Between the trimmed V and J ends, which lost 4 bases and 7 bases, there was a span of 15 bases. The CDR3 here is CASSTGDARNSPLHF. The DNA for the CDR3 is TGCGCCAGCAGCACGGGGGACGCGCGAAATTCACCCCTCCACTTT.

The V call is TRBV10-3, the J call TRBJ1-1, with TRBD1 as a possible D gene (5 bases). This CDR3 is built from 15 residues. The V and J ends lost 3 bases and 0 bases respectively, with 11 bases between them. Germline CDR1 reads ENHRY; CDR2 reads SYGVKD. This chain's CDR3 is CAISETGSMNTEAFF. Written as DNA, the CDR3 is TGTGCCATCAGTGAAACAGGTAGTATGAACACTGAAGCTTTCTTT.

The CDR3 bases are TGTGCCAGCAGCCCCCAGAAGAACACTGAAGCTTTCTTT. Its protein is CASSPQKNTEAFF. The chain employs TRBV7-2 and TRBJ1-1, with D hard to call. The length of the CDR3 is 13 residues. Germline V gene sequence: CDR1 SGHTA, CDR2 FQGNSA. Trimming took off 5 bases at V and 1 base at J, with 8 bases between the two ends.

V is TRBV5-1 and J is TRBJ1-1; the D is unclear. Trimming stripped 0 bases from V and 1 base from J, with 19 bases between. The germline CDR1 and CDR2 sequences are SGHRS and YFSETQ. The CDR3 is 18 residues long. The CDR3 nucleotides are TGCGCCAGCAGCTTGGGTTCTTGGTCAGGCGCGGGGAACACTGAAGCTTTCTTT. Translation gives CASSLGSWSGAGNTEAFF.

The chain links TRBV24-1 to TRBJ2-1; TRBD2 agrees at 16 bases. Germline assignment: CDR1 KGHDR and CDR2 SFDVKD. V gave up 0 bases and J gave up 6 bases; unmatched junction bases: 7. The CDR3 loop spans 19 amino acids. The CDR3 nucleotides are TGTGCCACCAGTGATTTGGGTGGGACTAGCGGGGGGGCTGTCAATGAGCAGTTCTTC. Protein product: CATSDLGGTSGGAVNEQFF.